One sample yielded the 20 T cell receptor beta chains listed below, sequenced in a study of cytomegalovirus exposure and HLA in healthy donors. Primers for the PCR totalled 60 Vbeta and 13 Jbeta. The protocol was immunoSEQ multiplex PCR, while the TCRdb copy is restricted to in-frame clones and leaves out a portion. The sample records around 75,000 clones, roughly 76% being singletons. Sequencing was performed on PBMCs. These receptors all come from a man aged 18 to 29 in good health and CMV-seronegative.

The rearrangement joins TRBV30 to TRBJ2-5; 12 nucleotides align to TRBD1. Trimming at V came to 6 bases and at J to 5 bases, leaving 10 bases not matched to a gene. From germline, CDR1 is GTSNPN and CDR2 SVGIG (reference sequence). The CDR3 has 15 residues. CDR3 sequence: CACPGTGGNRETQYF. CDR3 bases: TGTGCCTGCCCCGGGACAGGGGGCAATAGGGAGACCCAGTACTTC. The complete variable domain, with remaining parts taken from reference TRBV30 and TRBJ2-5, reads SQTIHQWPATLVQPVGSPLSLECTVEGTSNPNLYWYRQAAGRGLQLLFYSVGIGQISSEVPQNLSASRPQDRQFILSSKKLLLSDSGFYLCACPGTGGNRETQYFGPGTRLLVL.

This clone was recorded a few times. The chain joins TRBV27 to TRBJ1-1; D remains ambiguous. CDR1 and CDR2 (germline): MNHEY, SMNVEV (reference sequence). Trimming removed 6 bases from V and 4 bases from J, with 15 bases in between. CDR3 length equals 14 residues. The CDR3 protein is CASSPFGSGTEAFF. In nucleotides, the CDR3 is TGTGCCAGCAGCCCCTTTGGGTCGGGCACTGAAGCTTTCTTT.

This clone has just a few counts. The V call is TRBV10-3, the J call TRBJ1-5, with 7 bases fitting TRBD1. Germline CDR1 ENHRY, CDR2 SYGVKD. V shed 4 bases and J 5 bases; nucleotides not matched to a gene: 8. CDR3 length equals 15 residues. In DNA, the CDR3 is TGTGCCATCAGTGCACAGGGGACGAGGGATCAGCCCCAGCATTTT. It encodes CAISAQGTRDQPQHF.

The chain couples TRBV10-3 to TRBJ2-2; 9 bases are a match to TRBD1. Germline assignment: CDR1 ENHRY and CDR2 SYGVKD. V trimming: 4 bases; J trimming: 1 base; junction bases outside the gene matches: 4. This CDR3 has 16 amino acids. CDR3 sequence (DNA): TGTGCCATCAGTGGGCGGGACAGGGTGAACACCGGGGAGCTGTTTTTT. Amino acid sequence: CAISGRDRVNTGELFF.

The chain uses TRBV7-2 and TRBJ2-7; possible D gene TRBD2, 7 bases. The CDR3 consists of 13 residues. Trimming shortened V by 2 bases and J by 6 bases, and 11 bases separated the two germline ends. Germline assignment: CDR1 SGHTA and CDR2 FQGNSA. The CDR3 sequence is CASSLRGGGEQYV. The CDR3 DNA is TGTGCCAGCAGCTTAAGGGGGGGCGGCGAGCAGTACGTC.

The genes are TRBV5-6 and TRBJ1-5; 7 positions agree with TRBD1. The CDR3 is 15 residues long. Germline V lookup: CDR1 SGHDT, CDR2 YYEEEE. The ends lost 5 bases at V and 1 base at J; junction bases unmatched: 6. The CDR3 DNA follows: TGTGCCAGCAGTAAGGGGGCGCGAAGCAATCAGCCCCAGCATTTT. This gives the protein CASSKGARSNQPQHF.

This sequence joins TRBV11-2 and TRBJ2-7; D not resolved. The CDR3 is 12 residues long. The germline V gene encodes CDR1 SGHAT and CDR2 FQNNGV. V gave up 1 base and J gave up 10 bases, with 11 bases separating them. The CDR3: CASSLARSEQYV. The CDR3, as DNA: TGTGCCAGCAGCTTAGCCAGGTCAGAACAGTACGTC.

The chain employs TRBV5-8 and TRBJ2-7; TRBD1 agrees at 7 bases. This CDR3 is built from 16 residues. CDR1 and CDR2 from the germline V gene are SGHTS and YDEGEE. After removal of 1 base from V and 3 bases from J, the junction contained 10 bases not matched to a gene. The DNA of the CDR3 is TGTGCCAGCAGCTTGTTCTCGGACAGGTTATACTACGAGCAGTACTTC. Its protein is CASSLFSDRLYYEQYF. The whole variable domain, filled in from reference TRBV5-8 and TRBJ2-7, reads EAGVTQSPTHLIKTRGQQATLRCSPISGHTSVYWYQQALGLGLQFLLWYDEGEERNRGNFPPRFSGRQFPNYSSELNVNALELEDSALYLCASSLFSDRLYYEQYFGPGTRLTVT.

The chain employs TRBV6-1 and TRBJ2-7; TRBD1 might be the D (5 bases). Germline assignment: CDR1 MNHNS and CDR2 SASEGT. The CDR3 runs 14 residues. V lost 6 bases and J 3 bases, leaving 15 bases between the germline ends. CDR3 amino acids: CASSLGGAIYEQYV. For the CDR3, the DNA is TGTGCCAGCAGCTTAGGTGGGGCGATCTACGAGCAGTACGTC.

This chain connects TRBV7-9 to TRBJ2-2; 10 bases map to TRBD1. Trimming removed 3 bases from V and 12 bases from J; junction bases left unmatched: 10. From germline, CDR1 is SEHNR and CDR2 FQNEAQ (reference sequence). The CDR3 is 15 residues long. The CDR3 DNA reads as TGTGCCAGCAGCTTGCCGACAGGGGGCGGAGAGAAGCTGTTTTTT. Its protein product is CASSLPTGGGEKLFF.

This chain uses TRBV5-4 with TRBJ1-2; D perhaps matches TRBD1 (5 bases). This CDR3 has 13 residues. Trimming removed 0 bases from V and 7 bases from J, with 10 bases in between. In germline, CDR1 is SGHNT, CDR2 YYREEE (reference sequence). The CDR3 sequence is CASSLVQDGGYTF. DNA of the CDR3: TGTGCCAGCAGCTTGGTACAGGATGGTGGCTACACCTTC.

This chain connects TRBV6-6 to TRBJ2-2, with D perhaps matching TRBD1 (6 bases). This CDR3 contains 14 residues. V gave up 7 bases and J gave up 6 bases, with 15 bases separating them. The germline gives CDR1 MNHNY, CDR2 SVGAGI (reference sequence). The CDR3 sequence is CASKGEDWAGELFF. The CDR3 nucleotides read TGTGCCAGCAAGGGGGAAGATTGGGCCGGGGAGCTGTTTTTT.

This sequence joins TRBV25-1 and TRBJ2-5; 8 bases are shared with TRBD2. J lost 2 bases, V lost 6 bases, and 5 bases had no gene match. Germline V gene data show CDR1 as MGHDK and CDR2 as SYGVNS. This CDR3 has 14 residues. The CDR3 spells CASRGLGTQETQYF. The CDR3 region has the DNA TGTGCCAGCAGGGGACTAGGGACACAAGAGACCCAGTACTTC.

The rearrangement links TRBV19 to TRBJ1-1; D unclear. The CDR3 has 13 amino acids. Trimming shortened V by 8 bases and J by 4 bases, and 14 bases separated the two germline ends. In germline, CDR1 is LNHDA, CDR2 SQIVND (reference sequence). The CDR3 DNA sequence: TGTGCCAGTTTCTCAACTCGGGGCACTGAAGCTTTCTTT. This gives the protein CASFSTRGTEAFF.

The chain couples TRBV19 to TRBJ1-5; 8 positions match TRBD1. Germline CDR1 and CDR2: LNHDA and SQIVND (reference sequence). The J segment lost 6 bases and the V segment lost 6 bases, leaving 4 bases of the junction unmatched. The CDR3 totals 13 residues. The CDR3 spells CASSQGAVQPQHF. The DNA of the CDR3 is TGTGCCAGTAGCCAGGGGGCAGTTCAGCCCCAGCATTTT.

The chain employs TRBV7-3 and TRBJ1-6; no clear D. CDR1 and CDR2 from the germline V gene are SGHTA and FQGTGA. CDR3 size: 16 residues. V was trimmed by 1 base and J by 0 bases, leaving 7 bases between them. The CDR3, as DNA: TGTGCCAGCAGCTTAAACTTGAGCTCCTATAATTCACCCCTCCACTTT. The encoded protein is CASSLNLSSYNSPLHF.

This clone appeared a few times. The chain has TRBV5-6 and TRBJ2-1; 9 bases line up with TRBD1. The V segment lost 1 base and the J segment 3 bases; nucleotides outside the gene matches: 5. CDR1 SGHDT and CDR2 YYEEEE come from the germline V gene. The CDR3 is 16 amino acids. CDR3 loop: CASSLWGTGSYNEQFF. CDR3 DNA sequence: TGTGCCAGCAGCTTGTGGGGGACAGGGAGCTACAATGAGCAGTTCTTC.

The V gene is TRBV28, the J gene TRBJ2-5; D is undetermined. The ends were cut back, 7 bases at V and 5 bases at J, with 14 bases in the middle. The CDR3 is made up of 13 amino acids. Germline loops: CDR1 MDHEN, CDR2 SYDVKM. The CDR3 DNA reads as TGTGCCAGCAACCCAGCGAACCGGGAGACCCAGTACTTC. It is translated as CASNPANRETQYF.

The chain joins TRBV5-1 to TRBJ2-1; 13 positions agree with TRBD2. The germline V gene has CDR1 SGHRS and CDR2 YFSETQ. After removal of 4 bases from V and 6 bases from J, the junction contained 4 bases not matched to a gene. This CDR3 spans 15 amino acids. The CDR3 is CASSQGLAGANEQFF. In DNA form, the CDR3 reads TGCGCCAGCAGCCAAGGACTAGCGGGGGCCAATGAGCAGTTCTTC.

This rearrangement joins TRBV7-9 to TRBJ1-6; perhaps TRBD1 as D (6 bases). Germline V gene lookup returns CDR1 SEHNR and CDR2 FQNEAQ (reference sequence). Trimming removed 5 bases from V and 8 bases from J, with 13 bases in between. CDR3 length equals 14 residues. The CDR3 region has the DNA TGTGCCAGCAGCCCGACAGGTCCCCATTCACCCCTCCACTTT. It encodes CASSPTGPHSPLHF.